This T cell receptor (beta chain) was sequenced for a study of blood T cell repertoires in COVID-19. The wider study: From the United States, Italy and Spain came samples of acute and convalescent COVID-19. The cDNA or gDNA used as material had been derived from T cells, B-cell-depleted T cells, or PBMCs.

Between the trimmed V and J ends, which lost 10 bases and 4 bases, there was a span of 17 bases. The length of the CDR3 is 14 residues. Germline lookup yields CDR1 ENHRY and CDR2 SYGVKD. In the authors' workflow: Cell counts per sample came from amplifying reference gene primers. Method: immunoSEQ multiplex PCR; TCRdb's copy keeps in-frame clones and lacks some. V and J calls and clone size are those listed in that table; D and trimming were worked out from the DNA. The repertoire holds 150,000 or so clones, with about three quarters as singletons. The clonotype comes from a woman of 80 years or more with active or convalescent COVID-19. Sequencing input: peripheral blood. The chain joins TRBV10-3 to TRBJ2-1; a possible D gene is TRBD2 (6 bases). CDR3 residues: CATWPGDLYNEQFF. CDR3 in DNA: TGTGCCACATGGCCGGGGGACCTATACAATGAGCAGTTCTTC.